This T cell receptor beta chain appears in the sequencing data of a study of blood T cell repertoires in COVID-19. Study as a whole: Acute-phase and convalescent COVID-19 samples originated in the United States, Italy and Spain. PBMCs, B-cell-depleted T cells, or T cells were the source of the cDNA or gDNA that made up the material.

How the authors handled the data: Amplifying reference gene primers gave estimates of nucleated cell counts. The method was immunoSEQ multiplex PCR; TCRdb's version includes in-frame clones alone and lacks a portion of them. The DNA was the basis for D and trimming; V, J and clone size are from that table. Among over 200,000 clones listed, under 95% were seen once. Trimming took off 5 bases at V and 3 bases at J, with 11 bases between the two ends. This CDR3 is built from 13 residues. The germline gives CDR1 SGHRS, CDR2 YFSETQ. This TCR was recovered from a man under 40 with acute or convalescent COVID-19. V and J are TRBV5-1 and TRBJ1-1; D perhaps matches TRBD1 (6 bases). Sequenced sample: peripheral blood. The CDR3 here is CASSNRVDTEAFF. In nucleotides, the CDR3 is TGCGCCAGCAGTAACAGGGTGGACACTGAAGCTTTCTTT.